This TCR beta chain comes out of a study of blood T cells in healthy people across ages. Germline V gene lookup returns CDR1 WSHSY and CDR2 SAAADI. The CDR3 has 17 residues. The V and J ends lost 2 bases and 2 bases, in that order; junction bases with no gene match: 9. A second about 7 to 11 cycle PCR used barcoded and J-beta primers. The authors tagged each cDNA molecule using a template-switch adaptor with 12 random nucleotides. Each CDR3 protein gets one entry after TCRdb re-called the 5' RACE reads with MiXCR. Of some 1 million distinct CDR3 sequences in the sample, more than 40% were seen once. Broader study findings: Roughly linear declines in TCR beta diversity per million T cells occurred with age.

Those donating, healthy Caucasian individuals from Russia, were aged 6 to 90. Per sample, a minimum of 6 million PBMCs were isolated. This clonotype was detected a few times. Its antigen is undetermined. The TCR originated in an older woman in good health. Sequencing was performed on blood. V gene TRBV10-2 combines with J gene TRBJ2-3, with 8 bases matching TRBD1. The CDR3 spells CASSETPWDRTTDTQYF. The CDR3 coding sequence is TGCGCCAGCAGTGAGACCCCCTGGGACAGGACCACAGATACGCAGTATTTT.